The 25 T cell receptor beta chains listed next were all sequenced from one sample in a study of blood T cell repertoires in COVID-19. Repertoires were generated with immunoSEQ multiplex PCR, while TCRdb's copy carries only in-frame clones and drops some. The data contain about 70,000 clones, about three quarters of them singletons. The sample consisted of peripheral blood. These receptors all come from an elderly woman with active or convalescent COVID-19.

The chain uses TRBV5-1 and TRBJ2-5, with TRBD1 as a possible D gene (5 bases). Trimming left V 4 bases short and J 4 bases short, with 14 bases between. Germline CDR1 SGHRS, CDR2 YFSETQ. This CDR3 has 14 amino acids. As DNA, the CDR3 is TGCGCCAGCAGCCTGGACACCCCCCGAGAGACCCAGTACTTC. Translation: CASSLDTPRETQYF. The variable domain in full, with the rest retrieved from reference TRBV5-1 and TRBJ2-5, is KAGVTQTPRYLIKTRGQQVTLSCSPISGHRSVSWYQQTPGQGLQFLFEYFSETQRNKGNFPGRFSGRQFSNSRSEMNVSTLELGDSALYLCASSLDTPRETQYFGPGTRLLVL.

This clone was seen only once. The DNA for the CDR3 is TGCGCCAGCAGCCAAGAGCGGGGGTTCAACTACAATGAGCAGTTCTTC. Its translation: CASSQERGFNYNEQFF. The chain is built from TRBV4-1 and TRBJ2-1; 7 nucleotides agree with TRBD2. Germline V gene data show CDR1 as MGHRA and CDR2 as YSYEKL. The CDR3 is made up of 16 amino acids. Trimming at V came to 0 bases and at J to 3 bases, leaving 5 bases not matched to a gene.

This clone was counted only a few times. The rearrangement links TRBV19 to TRBJ1-2, with D tentatively TRBD1 (6 bases). CDR1 is LNHDA, CDR2 SQIVND, per germline (reference sequence). Trimming left V 2 bases short and J 9 bases short, with 10 bases between. This CDR3 has 12 amino acids. The CDR3 DNA reads as TGTGCCAGTAGTATAATCGGACAGAGCTACACCTTC. This encodes CASSIIGQSYTF. Combining the CDR3 with reference TRBV19 and TRBJ1-2 gives the whole variable domain DGGITQSPKYLFRKEGQNVTLSCEQNLNHDAMYWYRQDPGQGLRLIYYSQIVNDFQKGDIAEGYSVSREKKESFPLTVTSAQKNPTAFYLCASSIIGQSYTFGSGTRLTVV.

This chain links TRBV4-1 with TRBJ2-3; TRBD2 agrees at 8 bases. The V and J ends lost 0 bases and 3 bases, in that order; junction bases with no gene match: 8. This CDR3 is built from 17 residues. CDR1 and CDR2 (germline): MGHRA, YSYEKL. The CDR3 DNA reads TGCGCCAGCAGCCAAGAAGCGGAAGCGGGGGCGACAGATACGCAGTATTTT. This encodes CASSQEAEAGATDTQYF.

The gene calls are TRBV9 and TRBJ2-3; 15 bases are shared with TRBD2. V lost 4 bases, J lost 2 bases, and 11 bases stayed unmatched. Germline CDR1 SGDLS, CDR2 YYNGEE. This CDR3 region has 19 residues. The CDR3 loop is CASSPGLAGGPGFTDTQYF. The CDR3 region has the DNA TGTGCCAGCAGCCCCGGACTAGCGGGGGGGCCGGGATTCACAGATACGCAGTATTTT.

The chain combines TRBV15 with TRBJ2-7, with D unresolved. Germline V gene lookup returns CDR1 LNHNV and CDR2 YYDKDF (reference sequence). With 0 bases removed from V and 3 bases from J, the gap between germline ends came to 9 bases. The CDR3 covers 14 residues. The CDR3 nucleotides read TGTGCCACCAGCAGAGATATGAGAGACTACGAGCAGTACTTC. Protein: CATSRDMRDYEQYF. Drawing the rest from reference TRBV15 and TRBJ2-7, the complete variable domain is DAMVIQNPRYQVTQFGKPVTLSCSQTLNHNVMYWYQQKSSQAPKLLFHYYDKDFNNEADTPDNFQSRRPNTSFCFLDIRSPGLGDTAMYLCATSRDMRDYEQYFGPGTRLTVT.

This chain links TRBV9 with TRBJ1-5, with D hard to call. The CDR3 covers 14 residues. Trimming removed 4 bases from V and 1 base from J, with 9 bases in between. Germline lookup yields CDR1 SGDLS and CDR2 YYNGEE. CDR3 amino acids: CASSPPGSNQPQHF. The CDR3 coding sequence is TGTGCCAGCAGCCCCCCGGGGAGCAATCAGCCCCAGCATTTT.

This clone was counted many times. The rearrangement links TRBV11-3 to TRBJ1-2, with D perhaps matching TRBD1 (6 bases). CDR1 is SGHNT and CDR2 is YENEEA in the germline V gene. V was trimmed by 5 bases and J by 13 bases, leaving 17 bases between them. This CDR3 is 12 amino acids long. The CDR3 loop is CASSPDGTIATF. For the CDR3, the DNA is TGTGCCAGCAGCCCGGACGGGACAATCGCCACCTTC.

The chain carries TRBV24-1 and TRBJ2-1; D might be TRBD1 (7 bases). Germline-derived CDR1 and CDR2 are KGHDR and SFDVKD. The V gene lost 1 base and the J gene lost 6 bases, with 15 bases spanning the gap. The CDR3 has 16 residues. The CDR3 region is CATSDLGAGGSNEQFF. The CDR3 DNA sequence: TGTGCCACCAGTGATTTAGGGGCAGGGGGGAGCAATGAGCAGTTCTTC.

On this clone itself: A read error may produce the germline difference seen at one junction end. This chain connects TRBV7-7 to TRBJ1-2, with no clear D. The germline gives CDR1 SSHAT, CDR2 FNYEAQ (reference sequence). This CDR3 is built from 19 residues. The CDR3 DNA sequence: TGTGCTAGCAGCCCGATAAGGAACCAACTTACCACAGCTAACTATGGCTACACCTTC. As protein: CASSPIRNQLTTANYGYTF.

The rearrangement uses TRBV27 and TRBJ1-1, with D tentatively TRBD1 (6 bases). CDR3 size: 16 residues. Germline V lookup: CDR1 MNHEY, CDR2 SMNVEV (reference sequence). Deletions cut 4 bases from V and 5 bases from J, with 20 bases between. CDR3 sequence (DNA): TGTGCCAGCAGTTGGGGGAGAGGACAGTCGAGTACTGAAGCTTTCTTT. The encoded protein is CASSWGRGQSSTEAFF.

This clone has just a few counts. The rearrangement uses TRBV18 and TRBJ2-1; 9 nucleotides align to TRBD1. The CDR3 loop spans 17 amino acids. Germline values: CDR1 KGHSH, CDR2 LQKENI. The junction had 14 bases not matched to a gene; V was cut back by 5 bases and J by 6 bases. The CDR3 DNA follows: TGTGCCAGCTCAACGGAGCTAATGGGACAGGGAGGCAATGAGCAGTTCTTC. The encoded protein is CASSTELMGQGGNEQFF.

This clone was seen more than once but under ten times. This chain connects TRBV7-3 to TRBJ2-2, with 13 bases that match TRBD2. This CDR3 spans 20 amino acids. The V gene end was trimmed by 1 base and the J gene end by 2 bases; junction bases not matched to a gene: 10. Germline CDR1 SGHTA, CDR2 FQGTGA. CDR3 sequence reads: CASSLNFGLAGVLNTGELFF. For the CDR3, the DNA is TGTGCCAGCAGCTTAAATTTCGGACTAGCGGGGGTTTTAAACACCGGGGAGCTGTTTTTT.

This clone showed up just once. CDR3 in DNA: TGTGCCAGCATTGACAGGGGAAACTATGGCTACACCTTC. Amino acid sequence: CASIDRGNYGYTF. This chain links TRBV2 with TRBJ1-2; 8 positions match TRBD1. Germline assignment: CDR1 SNHLY and CDR2 FYNNEI. The CDR3 spans 13 residues. J lost 2 bases, V lost 7 bases, and 3 bases had no gene match.

The CDR3 here is CASSLAGQGGYGYTF. CDR3 bases: TGTGCCAGCAGCTTGGCCGGACAGGGAGGGTATGGCTACACCTTC. This chain connects TRBV5-8 to TRBJ1-2; 8 bases agree with TRBD1. J was trimmed by 5 bases and V by 0 bases; bases with no gene match: 6. Looked up from germline, CDR1 is SGHTS and CDR2 is YDEGEE. This CDR3 has 15 amino acids.

This sequence joins TRBV5-1 and TRBJ2-2; 8 nucleotides line up with TRBD2. The CDR3 contains 17 residues. The V gene's germline CDR1 is SGHRS and CDR2 YFSETQ. V lost 4 bases to trimming and J lost 6 bases; unmatched junction nucleotides: 14. The CDR3, as DNA: TGCGCCAGCAGCAAAGGACCGGGAGGGATTGTGTCCGGGGAGCTGTTTTTT. This encodes CASSKGPGGIVSGELFF.

The chain has TRBV7-2 and TRBJ2-5; the match to TRBD1 covers 7 bases. CDR3 length: 15 residues. With 5 bases clipped from V and 3 bases from J, the junction kept 9 bases outside the gene matches. Germline V lookup: CDR1 SGHTA, CDR2 FQGNSA. The CDR3 DNA sequence: TGTGCCAGCAGCCCAATGGGACAGCAAGAAGAGACCCAGTACTTC. Protein product: CASSPMGQQEETQYF.

This sequence joins TRBV2 and TRBJ1-1; 9 nucleotides line up with TRBD1. J was trimmed by 1 base and V by 7 bases; bases with no gene match: 10. Germline V gene data show CDR1 as SNHLY and CDR2 as FYNNEI. The CDR3 covers 16 residues. Written as DNA, the CDR3 is TGTGCCAGCACCCCCGGGACAGGGTCAGGGAACACTGAAGCTTTCTTT. Translating gives CASTPGTGSGNTEAFF.

This clone was found once. The rearrangement links TRBV12-3 or TRBV12-4 to TRBJ2-3; 8 nucleotides match TRBD1. Trimming removed 6 bases from V and 11 bases from J; junction bases left unmatched: 7. The CDR3 totals 12 residues. The CDR3 loop is CASRRRTGLQYF. DNA for the CDR3: TGTGCCAGCAGAAGGAGGACAGGGTTGCAGTATTTT.

This clone has a handful of counts. The chain employs TRBV30 and TRBJ1-1; D is perhaps TRBD1 (6 bases). Trimming left V 4 bases short and J 2 bases short, with 11 bases between. The CDR3 length is 13 residues. The germline V gene encodes CDR1 GTSNPN and CDR2 SVGIG (reference sequence). The DNA of the CDR3 is TGTGCCTGGAACAGGGAAGAAAACACTGAAGCTTTCTTT. Protein sequence: CAWNREENTEAFF.

The chain links TRBV30 to TRBJ1-4, with 10 bases lining up with TRBD1. Germline V gene data show CDR1 as GTSNPN and CDR2 as SVGIG (reference sequence). The length of the CDR3 is 14 residues. Trimming removed 3 bases from V and 6 bases from J; junction bases left unmatched: 4. CDR3 DNA sequence: TGTGCCTGGAGCCCCGGGACAGGGGATGAAAAACTGTTTTTT. Its translation is CAWSPGTGDEKLFF.

The chain has TRBV7-2 and TRBJ1-6, with D perhaps TRBD1 (6 bases). The V and J ends lost 5 bases and 8 bases respectively, with 22 bases between them. From germline, CDR1 is SGHTA and CDR2 FQGNSA. The CDR3 is 17 amino acids. DNA for the CDR3: TGTGCCAGCAGCCCCCGCCCCCAGGGTACAGGGTATTCACCCCTCCACTTT. Translating it yields CASSPRPQGTGYSPLHF.

The chain links TRBV6-5 to TRBJ2-3; 10 bases fit TRBD1. Germline assignment: CDR1 MNHEY and CDR2 SVGAGI. CDR3 length equals 16 residues. After removal of 4 bases from V and 3 bases from J, the junction contained 7 bases not matched to a gene. The CDR3 nucleotides are TGTGCCAGCAGTTCCCTCGGGACAGGGGCAACAGATACGCAGTATTTT. Its translation is CASSSLGTGATDTQYF.

This clone appeared once. The chain uses TRBV5-8 and TRBJ1-2; weak D call: TRBD1 (6 bases). Germline CDR1 reads SGHTS; CDR2 reads YDEGEE. The CDR3 is made up of 13 amino acids. The V and J ends lost 3 bases and 4 bases respectively, with 10 bases between them. The CDR3 coding sequence is TGTGCCAGCAGCTCTCGGACAGCCTATGGCTACACCTTC. Protein sequence: CASSSRTAYGYTF.

The chain recombines TRBV29-1 with TRBJ1-1; D is perhaps TRBD1 (5 bases). Germline V gene lookup returns CDR1 SQVTM and CDR2 ANQGSEA. The CDR3 extends over 15 amino acids. Trimming shortened V by 0 bases and J by 0 bases, and 11 bases separated the two germline ends. The CDR3 bases are TGCAGCGTTGAAGATCTTCAGGGATTGAACACTGAAGCTTTCTTT. This codes for CSVEDLQGLNTEAFF. The full variable domain, its missing parts supplied by reference TRBV29-1 and TRBJ1-1, is SAVISQKPSRDICQRGTSLTIQCQVDSQVTMMFWYRQQPGQSLTLIATANQGSEATYESGFVIDKFPISRPNLTFSTLTVSNMSPEDSSIYLCSVEDLQGLNTEAFFGQGTRLTVV.